Listed here is a single TCR beta chain. A multiplex PCR was run with 60 Vbeta primers and 13 Jbeta primers. Sequenced by immunoSEQ multiplex PCR; TCRdb stores in-frame clones only, minus some. This repertoire includes approximately 120,000 clones. The data were taken from a study of cytomegalovirus exposure and HLA in healthy donors. The V and J ends lost 4 bases and 6 bases, in that order; junction bases with no gene match: 5. This CDR3 is 15 amino acids long. Germline CDR1 and CDR2: MNHEY and SVGAGI. Sequencing input: PBMCs. This chain uses TRBV6-5 with TRBJ2-1; 11 bases agree with TRBD2. The clonotype comes from a young man in good health and CMV-seronegative. The CDR3 DNA reads TGTGCCAGCAGTTCGCGACTAGCGGGATTCAATGAGCAGTTCTTC. Translated, it gives CASSSRLAGFNEQFF.